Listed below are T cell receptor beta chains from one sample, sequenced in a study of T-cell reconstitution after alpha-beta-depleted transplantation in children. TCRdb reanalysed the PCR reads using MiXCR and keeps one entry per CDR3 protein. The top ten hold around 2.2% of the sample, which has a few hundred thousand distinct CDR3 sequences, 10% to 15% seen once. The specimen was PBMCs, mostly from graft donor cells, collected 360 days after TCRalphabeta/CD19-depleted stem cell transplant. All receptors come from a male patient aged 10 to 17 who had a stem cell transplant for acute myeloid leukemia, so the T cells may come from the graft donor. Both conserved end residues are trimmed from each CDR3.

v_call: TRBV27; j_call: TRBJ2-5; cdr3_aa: ASSSIWDREQETQY
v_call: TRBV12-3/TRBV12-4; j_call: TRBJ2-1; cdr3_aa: ASSLRLAGAAYEQF
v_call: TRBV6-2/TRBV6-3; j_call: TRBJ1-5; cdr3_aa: ASSYDAGTGQPQH
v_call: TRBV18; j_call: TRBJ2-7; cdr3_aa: ASSPLQDYEQY
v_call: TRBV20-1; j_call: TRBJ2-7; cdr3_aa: SAMRSGGNYEQY
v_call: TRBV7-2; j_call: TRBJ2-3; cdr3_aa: ASSHPSQGLGDTQY
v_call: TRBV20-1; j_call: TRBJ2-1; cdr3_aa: CARDRDSGATHEQF
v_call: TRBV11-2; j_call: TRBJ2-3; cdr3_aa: ASSLAHLRADTQY
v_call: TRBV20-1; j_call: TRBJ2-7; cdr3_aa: SARGAGGAYEQY
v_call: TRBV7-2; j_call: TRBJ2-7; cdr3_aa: ASSLRLAGVGEQY
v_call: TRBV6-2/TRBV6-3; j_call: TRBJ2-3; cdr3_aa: ASSLLAGLQRGITDTQY
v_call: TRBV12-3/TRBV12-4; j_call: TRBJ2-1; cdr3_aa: ASSFLAGGPHNEQF
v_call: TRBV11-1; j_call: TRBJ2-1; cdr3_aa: ASSLLAASSYNEQF
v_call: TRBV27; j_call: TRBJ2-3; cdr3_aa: ASSLVGRADTQY
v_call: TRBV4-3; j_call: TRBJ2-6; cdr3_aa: ASSHEQGSSGANVLT
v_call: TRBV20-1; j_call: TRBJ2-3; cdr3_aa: SASPGRPSSTDTQY
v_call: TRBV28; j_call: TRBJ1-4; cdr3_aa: ASTLVRSNEKLF
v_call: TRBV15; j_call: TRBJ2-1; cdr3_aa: ATSRQLWTTLEVNEQF
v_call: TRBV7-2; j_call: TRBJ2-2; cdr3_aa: ASSAGLAGRGIFAGELF
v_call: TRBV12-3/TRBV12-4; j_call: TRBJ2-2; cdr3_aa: AILSGVLTGELF
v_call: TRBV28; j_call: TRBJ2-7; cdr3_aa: ASSASGTLFGEQY
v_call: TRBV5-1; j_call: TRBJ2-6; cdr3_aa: ASSLGQISGANVLT
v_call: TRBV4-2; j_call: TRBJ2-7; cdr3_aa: ASSPDRPGLAGGGEQY
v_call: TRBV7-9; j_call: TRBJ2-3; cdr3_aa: ASSLRGTSGTDTQY
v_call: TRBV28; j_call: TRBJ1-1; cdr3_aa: ASSLLGQGIHTEAF
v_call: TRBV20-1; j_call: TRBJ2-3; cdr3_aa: SAREMRLAGTDTQY
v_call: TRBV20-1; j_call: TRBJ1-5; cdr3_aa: SARGAGTISQPQH
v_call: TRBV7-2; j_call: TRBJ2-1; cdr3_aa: ASSQLASGSNEQF
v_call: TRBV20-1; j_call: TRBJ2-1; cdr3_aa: SASIRLAGVGEQF
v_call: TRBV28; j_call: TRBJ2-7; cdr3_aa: ASTPRGRELYEQY
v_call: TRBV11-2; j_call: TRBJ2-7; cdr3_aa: ASRRRGAREQY
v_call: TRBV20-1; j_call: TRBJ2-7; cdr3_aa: SAGGAGQGIFYEQY
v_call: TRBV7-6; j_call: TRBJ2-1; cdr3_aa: ASSLAHSSYNEQF
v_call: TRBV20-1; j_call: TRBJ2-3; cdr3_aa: SANSGRAWTDTQY
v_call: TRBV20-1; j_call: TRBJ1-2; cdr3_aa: SATQGVNYGYT
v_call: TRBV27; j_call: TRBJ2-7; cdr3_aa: ASSLYRGLVVYEQY
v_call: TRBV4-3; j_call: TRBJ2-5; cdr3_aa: ASSPRTGGSVETQY
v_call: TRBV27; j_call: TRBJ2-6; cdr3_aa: ASSFTRTGPGANVLT
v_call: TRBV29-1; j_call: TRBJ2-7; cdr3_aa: SVEGPGTYEQY
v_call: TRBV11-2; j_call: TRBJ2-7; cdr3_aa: ASLRLGQY
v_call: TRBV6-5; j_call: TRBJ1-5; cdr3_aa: ASSYPGGQGMSNQPQH
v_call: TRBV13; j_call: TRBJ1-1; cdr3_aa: ASSFFGANTEAF
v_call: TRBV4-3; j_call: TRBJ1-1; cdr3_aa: ASSQDLDRGNTEAF
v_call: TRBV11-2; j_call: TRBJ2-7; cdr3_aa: ASSSASAASYEQY
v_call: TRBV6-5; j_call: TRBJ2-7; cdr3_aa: ASRSGTREQY
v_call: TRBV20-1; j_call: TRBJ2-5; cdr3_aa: SAPPVSTSGDQETQY
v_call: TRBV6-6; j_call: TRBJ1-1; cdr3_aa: ASSYGGTGLAF
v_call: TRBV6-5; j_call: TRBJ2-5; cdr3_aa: ASSYGSGGVGTQY
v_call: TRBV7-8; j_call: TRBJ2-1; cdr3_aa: ASSLAPVIEQF
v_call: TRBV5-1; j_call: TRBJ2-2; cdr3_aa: ASSLGLSNTGELF
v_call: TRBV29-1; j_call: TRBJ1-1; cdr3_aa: SVRHTMNTEAF
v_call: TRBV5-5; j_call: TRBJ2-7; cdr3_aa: ASSYFYLEEQY
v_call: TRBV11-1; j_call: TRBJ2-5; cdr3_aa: ASSPRLAGGPTETQY
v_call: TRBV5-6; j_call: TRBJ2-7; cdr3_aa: ASSLEGEQY
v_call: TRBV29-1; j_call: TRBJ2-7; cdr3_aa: SAIAGEGNYEQY
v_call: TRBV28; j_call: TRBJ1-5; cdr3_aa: ASSSDSFRSIYSNQPQH
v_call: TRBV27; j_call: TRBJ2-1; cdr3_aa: ASSFSTSGREQF
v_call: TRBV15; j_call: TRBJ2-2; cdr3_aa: ATSNQGHDTGELF
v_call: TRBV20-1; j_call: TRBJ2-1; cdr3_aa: SSQGAAGGWSSYNEQF